These 17 T cell receptor beta chains share one sample of origin, sequenced in a study of OX40 agonist ivuxolimab in advanced cancers. Sequencing was performed with immunoSEQ multiplex PCR; in TCRdb, only in-frame clones are kept and a portion is missing. The sample holds about 13,000 clones, 75% to 90% seen once. Source: CD4+ or CD8+ T cells sorted from blood, taken in a trial of the OX40 agonist ivuxolimab. These receptors originate from an adult with an advanced solid tumor such as melanoma, head and neck, liver or kidney cancer.

This chain joins TRBV15 and TRBJ1-4, with D hard to call. Germline V gene sequence: CDR1 LNHNV, CDR2 YYDKDF (reference sequence). V lost 1 base to trimming and J lost 0 bases, with 9 bases between them. The CDR3 contains 16 residues. CDR3 nucleotide sequence: TGTGCCACCAGCAGAGTTGTTGGGGCAACTAATGAAAAACTGTTTTTT. Its protein product is CATSRVVGATNEKLFF.

This clone is medium-sized within its sample. The rearrangement links TRBV14 to TRBJ2-7; D uncertain. The CDR3 is 12 amino acids. V was shortened by 4 bases and J by 4 bases, with 8 bases between the two germline ends. In germline, CDR1 is SGHDN, CDR2 FVKESK. The CDR3 DNA is TGTGCCAGCAGCCCAACTTGGTACGAGCAGTACTTC. Translating it yields CASSPTWYEQYF.

In this sample, this clone turned up once. The rearrangement joins TRBV13 to TRBJ2-1, with D tentatively TRBD2 (6 bases). Germline assignment: CDR1 PRHDT and CDR2 FYEKMQ (reference sequence). The CDR3 loop spans 15 amino acids. Deletions cut 0 bases from V and 7 bases from J, with 13 bases between. CDR3 DNA: TGTGCCAGCAGCTTAGGCCGGGCGGGAATGAATGAGCAGTTCTTC. Translated, it gives CASSLGRAGMNEQFF.

This chain joins TRBV7-9 and TRBJ2-1, with 9 bases that match TRBD2. Losses at the gene ends were 5 bases for V and 2 bases for J; bases not matched to a gene: 7. CDR3 length equals 16 residues. Germline V gene sequence: CDR1 SEHNR, CDR2 FQNEAQ (reference sequence). The DNA of the CDR3 is TGTGCCAGCAGCCCCCCCTGGACTAGCGCCTACAATGAGCAGTTCTTC. This encodes CASSPPWTSAYNEQFF.

The V and J genes are TRBV29-1 and TRBJ2-3, with 8 positions matching TRBD1. CDR3 length: 12 amino acids. Germline V gene lookup returns CDR1 SQVTM and CDR2 ANQGSEA. The V segment lost 7 bases and the J segment 4 bases; nucleotides outside the gene matches: 4. As DNA, the CDR3 is TGCAGCGCCGGACAGGGCCCAGATACGCAGTATTTT. The encoded protein is CSAGQGPDTQYF.

V gene TRBV6-5 combines with J gene TRBJ1-6; no clear D gene. This CDR3 comprises 16 residues. Germline-derived CDR1 and CDR2 are MNHEY and SVGAGI. The ends were cut back, 3 bases at V and 0 bases at J, with 9 bases in the middle. CDR3 residues: CASSYGLLSYNSPLHF. CDR3 sequence (DNA): TGTGCCAGCAGTTATGGTCTTCTCTCCTATAATTCACCCCTCCACTTT.

The chain has TRBV6-6 and TRBJ2-5; tentatively, D is TRBD2 (6 bases). This CDR3 region has 16 residues. The germline V and J ends were trimmed by 0 bases and 2 bases, with 13 bases remaining between them. Per germline, CDR1 MNHNY and CDR2 SVGAGI (reference sequence). In DNA, the CDR3 is TGTGCCAGCAGTTACTCAGGGACTCCACATCAAGAGACCCAGTACTTC. Protein sequence: CASSYSGTPHQETQYF.

V and J are TRBV6-1 and TRBJ2-3; D possibly corresponds to TRBD2 (6 bases). Trimming cost V 6 bases and J 0 bases, with 13 bases left between them. The germline V gene encodes CDR1 MNHNS and CDR2 SASEGT. CDR3 size: 15 residues. In DNA, the CDR3 is TGTGCCAGCAGGTTAGCGGATTCTAGCACAGATACGCAGTATTTT. Encoded protein: CASRLADSSTDTQYF.

In DNA form, the CDR3 reads TGTGCCAGCAGCTTAGAGTTTGGACTAGCGGGAGTATGGGGTACGCAGTATTTT. This sequence encodes CASSLEFGLAGVWGTQYF. The chain couples TRBV11-2 to TRBJ2-3; TRBD2 aligns across 13 bases. The CDR3 has 18 amino acids. The V and J ends lost 0 bases and 8 bases, in that order; junction bases with no gene match: 11. Germline V gene data show CDR1 as SGHAT and CDR2 as FQNNGV.

This clone was picked up a small number of times. The chain has TRBV2 and TRBJ1-3; D not certain. CDR3 length equals 12 residues. Germline CDR1 reads SNHLY; CDR2 reads FYNNEI. V lost 6 bases, J lost 4 bases, and 7 bases lay in between. The CDR3 protein is CASSDYGNTIYF. The CDR3 DNA reads as TGTGCCAGCAGCGACTACGGAAACACCATATATTTT.

The chain recombines TRBV30 with TRBJ2-1, with unresolved D. The CDR3 covers 12 residues. In germline, CDR1 is GTSNPN, CDR2 SVGIG (reference sequence). V was clipped by 1 base and J by 7 bases, with 8 bases between them. For the CDR3, the DNA is TGTGCCTGGAGTGCCCAAGGTAATGAGCAGTTCTTC. Protein sequence: CAWSAQGNEQFF. The full variable domain, in which reference TRBV30 and TRBJ2-1 provide the parts outside the CDR3, is SQTIHQWPATLVQPVGSPLSLECTVEGTSNPNLYWYRQAAGRGLQLLFYSVGIGQISSEVPQNLSASRPQDRQFILSSKKLLLSDSGFYLCAWSAQGNEQFFGPGTRLTVL.

Note on this clone: One end of the junction is discordant with germline, which a read error may explain. The chain combines TRBV7-7 with TRBJ2-2; D not resolved. The CDR3 extends over 17 amino acids. CDR1 SSHAT and CDR2 FNYEAQ come from the germline V gene (reference sequence). CDR3 DNA: TGTGCTAGCAGCTTAAGTCTGGATGCCGTAAACACCGGGGAGCTGTTTTTT. Translating it yields CASSLSLDAVNTGELFF.

The gene calls are TRBV4-2 and TRBJ2-7, with D possibly being TRBD1 (5 bases). CDR3 length: 14 residues. Deletions cut 4 bases from V and 0 bases from J, with 10 bases between. CDR1 and CDR2 from the germline V gene are LGHNA and YNFKEQ. The CDR3 reads CASSPPTGSYEQYF. CDR3 DNA sequence: TGTGCCAGCAGCCCGCCCACAGGCTCCTACGAGCAGTACTTC.

The chain uses TRBV27 and TRBJ2-4; the D gene is possibly TRBD2 (6 bases). V lost 2 bases and J 8 bases, leaving 19 bases between the germline ends. The CDR3 length is 16 residues. From germline, CDR1 is MNHEY and CDR2 SMNVEV (reference sequence). The CDR3 nucleotides read TGTGCCAGCAGTTTAGGCGCGGGACGCTCTGGACACATTCAGTACTTC. It specifies CASSLGAGRSGHIQYF.

This clone occurred a few times. V gene TRBV7-9 combines with J gene TRBJ2-2; no clear D. The V end was cut by 2 bases, the J end by 1 base, with 14 bases between. Germline CDR1 is SEHNR and CDR2 is FQNEAQ (reference sequence). This CDR3 is 17 amino acids long. Here the CDR3 reads CASSLLVSAGNTGELFF. Here the CDR3 DNA reads TGTGCCAGCAGCTTATTAGTGTCGGCCGGGAACACCGGGGAGCTGTTTTTT.

The V gene is TRBV28, the J gene TRBJ2-3; D possibly uses TRBD1 or TRBD2 (6 bases each). Trimming removed 3 bases at V and 2 bases at J, with 30 bases between. Germline CDR1 is MDHEN and CDR2 is SYDVKM. The CDR3 is 21 amino acids. DNA for the CDR3: TGTGCCAGCAGTTTGGGTTCTTGGTGGGTTGCGGGACACTCCATCACAGATACGCAGTATTTT. It specifies CASSLGSWWVAGHSITDTQYF.

The genes are TRBV4-1 and TRBJ2-5; D may match TRBD1 or TRBD2 (6 bases each). The CDR3 extends over 15 amino acids. CDR1 is MGHRA, CDR2 YSYEKL, per germline. V dropped 1 base and J dropped 5 bases, with 14 bases sitting between them. CDR3: CASSQVRGAGETQYF. The CDR3 nucleotides are TGCGCCAGCAGCCAAGTAAGGGGGGCCGGTGAGACCCAGTACTTC.